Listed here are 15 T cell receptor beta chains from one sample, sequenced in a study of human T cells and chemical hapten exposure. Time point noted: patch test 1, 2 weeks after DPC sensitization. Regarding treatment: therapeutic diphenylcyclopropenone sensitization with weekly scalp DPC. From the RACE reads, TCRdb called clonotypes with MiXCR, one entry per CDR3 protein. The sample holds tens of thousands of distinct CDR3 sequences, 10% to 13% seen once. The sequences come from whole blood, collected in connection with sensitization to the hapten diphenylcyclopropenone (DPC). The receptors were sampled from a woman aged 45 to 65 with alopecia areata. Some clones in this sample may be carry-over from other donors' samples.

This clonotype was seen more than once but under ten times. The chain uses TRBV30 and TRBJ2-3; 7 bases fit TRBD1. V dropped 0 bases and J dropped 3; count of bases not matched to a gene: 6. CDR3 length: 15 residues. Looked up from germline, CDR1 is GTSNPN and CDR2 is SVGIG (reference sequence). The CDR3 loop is CAWSVQRGRTDTQYF. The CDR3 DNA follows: TGTGCCTGGAGTGTACAGAGGGGGCGGACAGATACGCAGTATTTT.

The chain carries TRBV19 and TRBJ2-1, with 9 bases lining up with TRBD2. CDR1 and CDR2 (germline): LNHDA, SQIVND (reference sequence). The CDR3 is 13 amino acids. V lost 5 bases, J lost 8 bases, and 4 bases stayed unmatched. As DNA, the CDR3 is TGTGCCAGTAGTTTTAGACTAGCGGATGAGCAGTTCTTC. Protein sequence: CASSFRLADEQFF.

The CDR3 protein is CASSFEVFSYNEQFF. CDR3 bases: TGCGCCAGCAGCTTCGAGGTGTTTTCCTACAATGAGCAGTTCTTC. J is TRBJ2-1 and V is TRBV5-1; D remains unclear. CDR1 and CDR2 from the germline V gene are SGHRS and YFSETQ. CDR3 length: 15 amino acids. V was pared by 2 bases and J by 1 base, with 10 bases between.

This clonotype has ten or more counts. CDR3 amino acids: CASSLVPGLLGEQFF. CDR3 in DNA: TGCGCCAGCAGCTTGGTTCCGGGACTCTTGGGGGAGCAGTTCTTC. This chain joins TRBV5-1 and TRBJ2-1; perhaps TRBD2 as D (6 bases). The germline CDR1 and CDR2 sequences are SGHRS and YFSETQ. Between the trimmed V and J ends, which lost 0 bases and 10 bases, there was a span of 17 bases. The CDR3 covers 15 residues. Complete variable domain (other parts from reference TRBV5-1 and TRBJ2-1): KAGVTQTPRYLIKTRGQQVTLSCSPISGHRSVSWYQQTPGQGLQFLFEYFSETQRNKGNFPGRFSGRQFSNSRSEMNVSTLELGDSALYLCASSLVPGLLGEQFFGPGTRLTVL.

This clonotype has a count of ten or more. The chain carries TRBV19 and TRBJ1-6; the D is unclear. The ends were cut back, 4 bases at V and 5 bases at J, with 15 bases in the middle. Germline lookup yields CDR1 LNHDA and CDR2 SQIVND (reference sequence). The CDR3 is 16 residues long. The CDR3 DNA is TGTGCCAGTAGTACCCCTGGGCTGAGGGATAATTCACCCCTCCACTTT. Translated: CASSTPGLRDNSPLHF.

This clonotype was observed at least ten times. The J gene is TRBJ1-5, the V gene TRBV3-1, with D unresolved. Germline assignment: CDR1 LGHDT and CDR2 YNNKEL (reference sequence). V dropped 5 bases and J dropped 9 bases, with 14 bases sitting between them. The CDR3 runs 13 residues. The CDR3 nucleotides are TGTGCCAGCAGCTCTATGGGAGGTGGGCCCCAGCATTTT. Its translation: CASSSMGGGPQHF.

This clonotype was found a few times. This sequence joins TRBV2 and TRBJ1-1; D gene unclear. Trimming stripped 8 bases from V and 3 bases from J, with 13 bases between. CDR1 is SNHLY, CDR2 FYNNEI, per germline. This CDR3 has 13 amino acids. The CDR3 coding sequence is TGTGCCAGCCGGAGAGAGGTAGACACTGAAGCTTTCTTT. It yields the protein CASRREVDTEAFF.

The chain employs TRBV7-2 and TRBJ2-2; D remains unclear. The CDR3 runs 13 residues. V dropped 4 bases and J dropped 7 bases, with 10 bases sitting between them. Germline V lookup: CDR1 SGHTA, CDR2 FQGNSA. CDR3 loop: CASSSGPSGELFF. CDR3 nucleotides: TGTGCCAGCAGCTCCGGCCCCAGCGGGGAGCTGTTTTTT.

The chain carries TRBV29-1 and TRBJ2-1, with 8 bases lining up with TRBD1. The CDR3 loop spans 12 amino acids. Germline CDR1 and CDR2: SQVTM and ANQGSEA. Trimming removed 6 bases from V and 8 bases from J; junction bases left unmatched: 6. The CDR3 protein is CSVSQGAYEQFF. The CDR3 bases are TGCAGCGTAAGCCAGGGGGCTTATGAGCAGTTCTTC.

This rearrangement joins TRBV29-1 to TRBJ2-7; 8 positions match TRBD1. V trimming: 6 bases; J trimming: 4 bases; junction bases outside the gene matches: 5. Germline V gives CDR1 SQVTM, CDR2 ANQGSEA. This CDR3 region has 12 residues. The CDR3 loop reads CSVDRQGYEQYF. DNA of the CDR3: TGCAGCGTGGACCGACAGGGGTACGAGCAGTACTTC.

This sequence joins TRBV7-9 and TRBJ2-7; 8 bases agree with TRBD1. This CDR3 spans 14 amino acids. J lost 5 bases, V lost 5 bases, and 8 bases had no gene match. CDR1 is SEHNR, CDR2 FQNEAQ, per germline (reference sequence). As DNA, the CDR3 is TGTGCCAGCAGCCCTCGGACAGGGCCCCACGAGCAGTACTTC. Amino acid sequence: CASSPRTGPHEQYF.

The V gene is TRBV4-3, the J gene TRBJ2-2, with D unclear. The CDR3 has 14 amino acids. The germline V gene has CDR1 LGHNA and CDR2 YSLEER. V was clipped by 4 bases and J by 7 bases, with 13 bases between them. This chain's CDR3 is CASSPPTLGGELFF. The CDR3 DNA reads TGCGCCAGCAGCCCCCCGACCCTTGGCGGGGAGCTGTTTTTT.

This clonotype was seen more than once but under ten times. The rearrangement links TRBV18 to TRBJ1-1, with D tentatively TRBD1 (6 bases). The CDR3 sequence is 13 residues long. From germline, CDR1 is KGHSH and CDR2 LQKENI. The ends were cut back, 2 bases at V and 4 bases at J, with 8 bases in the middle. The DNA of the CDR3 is TGTGCCAGCTCACCAGGGGGGCCCACTGAAGCTTTCTTT. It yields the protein CASSPGGPTEAFF.

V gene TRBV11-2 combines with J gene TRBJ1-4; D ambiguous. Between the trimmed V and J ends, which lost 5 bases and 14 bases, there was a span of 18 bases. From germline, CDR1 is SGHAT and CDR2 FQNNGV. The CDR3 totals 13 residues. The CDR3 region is CASSRLGSSGLFF. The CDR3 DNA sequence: TGTGCCAGCAGCCGTCTAGGGTCGTCGGGGCTGTTTTTT. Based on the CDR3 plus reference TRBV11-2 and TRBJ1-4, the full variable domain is EAGVAQSPRYKIIEKRQSVAFWCNPISGHATLYWYQQILGQGPKLLIQFQNNGVVDDSQLPKDRFSAERLKGVDSTLKIQPAKLEDSAVYLCASSRLGSSGLFFGSGTQLSVL.

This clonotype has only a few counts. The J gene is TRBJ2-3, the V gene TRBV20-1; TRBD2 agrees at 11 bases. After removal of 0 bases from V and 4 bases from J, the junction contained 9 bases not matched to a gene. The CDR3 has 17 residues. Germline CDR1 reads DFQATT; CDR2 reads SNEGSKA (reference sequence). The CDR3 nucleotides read TGCAGTGCTAGAGATACCTTACTAGCGGGAGCCCCAGATACGCAGTATTTT. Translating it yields CSARDTLLAGAPDTQYF.